This TCR beta chain was identified during a study of PD-1 blockade in mismatch repair-deficient tumors. Overall study results and limits: Rapid post-treatment expansion, then contraction, generally preceding radiologic response, marked tumor-resident clones.

This table comes from immunoSEQ multiplex PCR, and its TCRdb copy is limited to in-frame clones, with some not included. Of under 95,000 clones in the sample, 81% were seen once. About this clone itself: Its antigen is not identified.

The CDR3 spans 18 residues. Unmatched junction bases numbered 7, after V lost 0 bases and J lost 1 base. Germline assignment: CDR1 SGHRS and CDR2 YFSETQ. The chain recombines TRBV5-1 with TRBJ2-7; TRBD2 agrees at 13 bases. Sequencing was performed on peripheral blood, taken 12 weeks after starting pembrolizumab. This TCR derives from an adult with mismatch repair-deficient cancer. The CDR3 here is CASSLELAGGPRSYEQYF. The CDR3, as DNA: TGCGCCAGCAGCTTGGAACTAGCGGGAGGGCCCCGGTCCTACGAGCAGTACTTC.